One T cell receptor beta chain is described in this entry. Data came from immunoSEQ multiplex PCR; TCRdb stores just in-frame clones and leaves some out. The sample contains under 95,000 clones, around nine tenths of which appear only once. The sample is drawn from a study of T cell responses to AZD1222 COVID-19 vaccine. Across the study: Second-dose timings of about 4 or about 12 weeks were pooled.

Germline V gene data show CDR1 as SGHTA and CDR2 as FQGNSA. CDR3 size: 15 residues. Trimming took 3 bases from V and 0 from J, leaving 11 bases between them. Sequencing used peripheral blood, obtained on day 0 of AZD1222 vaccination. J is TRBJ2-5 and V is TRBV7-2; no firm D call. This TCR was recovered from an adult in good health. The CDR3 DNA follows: TGTGCCAGCAGCTTTCACCAGCTCAACCAAGAGACCCAGTACTTC. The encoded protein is CASSFHQLNQETQYF.